This paragraph covers one TCR beta chain sequence. No antigen is known for it. The CDR3 is 11 amino acids. Between the trimmed V and J ends, which lost 10 bases and 7 bases, there was a span of 13 bases. Germline lookup yields CDR1 MDHEN and CDR2 SYDVKM. Clones were read by immunoSEQ multiplex PCR, and TCRdb kept only the in-frame ones, dropping some. Among roughly 200,000 clones, about 89% were seen once, and the ten largest hold around 3.7%. The data originate from a study of T cell responses to AZD1222 COVID-19 vaccine. Study-wide findings and caveats: Within unmutated variant regions lay the reported targets of nearly half of spike-specific TCRs. Spike-specific TCR breadth rose after two AZD1222 doses, and depth rose as well. Repertoires were collected only later (after the peak T cell response had occurred).

The sample was peripheral blood, taken 28 days after the second AZD1222 dose. The TCR sequence derives from an adult who received the AZD1222 COVID-19 vaccine. The J gene is TRBJ1-2, the V gene TRBV28, with D unclear. The CDR3 region is CATRRVGGYTF. The DNA of the CDR3 is TGTGCCACCCGTCGGGTTGGTGGCTACACCTTC.